The 16 T cell receptor beta chains reported below all come from one sample, sequenced in a study of T cell repertoires in cytomegalovirus infection. TCRdb used MiXCR to reprocess the reads, holding one entry per CDR3 protein. The data contain 500,000 or so distinct CDR3 sequences, more than 15% of them seen just once; the ten biggest clones take up 24%. Sequencing input: CD8+ T cells from PBMCs. The origin of the receptors is a human donor in good health (CMV status not recorded). Some clones in this sample may be carry-over from other donors' samples.

About this clonotype itself: Germline and junction disagree at one end, which may indicate a read error. The chain recombines TRBV7-8 with TRBJ2-7; no reliable D call. Per germline, CDR1 SGHVS and CDR2 FQNEAQ. CDR3 size: 12 residues. The CDR3 here is CASSSRGYEPYF. In DNA form, the CDR3 reads TGTGCCAGCAGCTCCCGAGGTTACGAGCCGTACTTC.

This clonotype was seen just once. The chain links TRBV9 to TRBJ2-7, with D uncertain. This CDR3 is 14 amino acids long. Germline-derived CDR1 and CDR2 are SGDLS and YYNGEE. The germline V and J ends were trimmed by 2 bases and 1 base, with 10 bases remaining between them. CDR3 in amino acids: CASSVEADSYEQYF. The CDR3 coding sequence is TGTGCCAGCAGCGTCGAGGCAGATTCCTACGAGCAGTACTTC.

To note about this clonotype: The conserved phenylalanine or tryptophan normally closing the CDR3 is absent here, so this likely arose from a read error. The chain couples TRBV7-3 to TRBJ2-1, with D unresolved. The CDR3 is made up of 14 amino acids. The V end lost 1 base, the J end lost 5 bases, and 9 bases lay between the germline ends. CDR1 SGHTA and CDR2 FQGTGA come from the germline V gene. CDR3 sequence (DNA): TGTGCCAGCAGCTTAATCGGGCTTGACAATGAGCAGTTCTTA. Translating gives CASSLIGLDNEQFL.

This chain joins TRBV9 and TRBJ1-2; D gene ambiguous. The CDR3 runs to 13 residues. V shed 0 bases and J shed 0 bases, with 3 bases lying between them. The germline V gene encodes CDR1 SGDLS and CDR2 YYNGEE. The CDR3 DNA follows: TGTGCCAGCAGCGTAGGGACTAACTATGGCTACACCTTC. It translates to CASSVGTNYGYTF.

This clonotype showed up many times. The J gene is TRBJ1-5, the V gene TRBV12-3 or TRBV12-4; 7 bases match TRBD1. The length of the CDR3 is 15 residues. Trimming at V came to 2 bases and at J to 3 bases, leaving 4 bases not matched to a gene. In DNA form, the CDR3 reads TGTGCCAGCAGTTTATCCCAGGGGGACAATCAGCCCCAGCATTTT. Translating gives CASSLSQGDNQPQHF.

This clonotype has just a few counts. The rearrangement uses TRBV28 and TRBJ1-1; a weak D match, TRBD1 (5 bases). Germline loops: CDR1 MDHEN, CDR2 SYDVKM. This CDR3 comprises 15 residues. Trimming shortened V by 0 bases and J by 5 bases, and 13 bases separated the two germline ends. The CDR3 spells CASSLWGRDGTEAFF. CDR3 nucleotide sequence: TGTGCCAGCAGTTTATGGGGGAGGGACGGAACTGAAGCTTTCTTT.

In this sample, this clonotype turned up many times. The J gene is TRBJ1-1, the V gene TRBV19; 12 positions agree with TRBD1. The CDR3 runs 16 residues. Germline CDR1 is LNHDA and CDR2 is SQIVND (reference sequence). The V gene end was trimmed by 6 bases and the J gene end by 3 bases; junction bases not matched to a gene: 8. Here the CDR3 DNA reads TGTGCCAGTAGAAGGGACAGGGGGCATCCGGACACTGAAGCTTTCTTT. Amino acid sequence: CASRRDRGHPDTEAFF.

This clonotype was seen repeatedly, ten times or more. The chain is built from TRBV15 and TRBJ1-1; D uncertain. The CDR3 runs to 15 residues. Trimming cost V 5 bases and J 1 base, with 14 bases left between them. Germline V gene sequence: CDR1 LNHNV, CDR2 YYDKDF (reference sequence). The CDR3 region has the DNA TGTGCCACCAGCGGGTATGAGTGGGCGAACACTGAAGCTTTCTTT. Translated, it gives CATSGYEWANTEAFF.

This clonotype came up a few times. The chain combines TRBV15 with TRBJ1-5, with a weak D call TRBD1 (6 bases). Germline V gene data show CDR1 as LNHNV and CDR2 as YYDKDF (reference sequence). There are 14 residues in the CDR3. The V gene lost 5 bases and the J gene lost 3 bases, with 11 bases spanning the gap. CDR3 sequence (DNA): TGTGCCACCAGCTCCCACAGGGTCAATCAGCCCCAGCATTTT. It specifies CATSSHRVNQPQHF.

This clonotype was seen a handful of times. This chain links TRBV3-1 with TRBJ2-7; D remains unclear. Per the germline V gene, CDR1 is LGHDT and CDR2 is YNNKEL (reference sequence). The CDR3 length is 14 residues. V lost 1 base, J lost 1 base, and 8 bases lay in between. CDR3 DNA: TGTGCCAGCAGCCAAGTCGACTTATCCTACGAGCAGTACTTC. Amino acid sequence: CASSQVDLSYEQYF.

This clonotype turned up a few times. The junction differs from germline at one of its ends, possibly a read error. V and J are TRBV4-1 and TRBJ1-1; D may be TRBD1 (5 bases). Germline CDR1 and CDR2: MGHRA and YSYEKL. The CDR3 spans 15 residues. The CDR3 sequence is CASSQDRGGSTEAFF. The CDR3 DNA reads as TGTGCCAGCAGCCAAGATCGGGGGGGGAGCACTGAAGCTTTCTTT.

A note on this clonotype: A junction end diverges from the germline sequence, so it may reflect a read error. V gene TRBV7-2 combines with J gene TRBJ2-1, with 7 bases fitting TRBD2. Germline loops: CDR1 SGHTA, CDR2 FQGNSA. The CDR3 covers 16 residues. CDR3 protein: CASSLVGEGDHNDQFF. CDR3 coding DNA: TGTGCAAGCAGCTTAGTTGGGGAGGGCGACCACAATGATCAGTTCTTC.

This clonotype was seen many times. The chain links TRBV6-5 to TRBJ2-5, with D possibly matching TRBD2 (6 bases). This CDR3 region has 14 residues. Trimming removed 3 bases from V and 2 bases from J, with 10 bases in between. Germline V gene data show CDR1 as MNHEY and CDR2 as SVGAGI. CDR3 sequence (DNA): TGTGCCAGCAGTTATTCCGGGGGTCAAGAGACCCAGTACTTC. Its protein is CASSYSGGQETQYF.

This clonotype was observed a few times. This sequence joins TRBV5-6 and TRBJ2-7; D uncertain. This CDR3 contains 13 residues. Deletions cut 2 bases from V and 7 bases from J, with 13 bases between. Germline V gene sequence: CDR1 SGHDT, CDR2 YYEEEE. The CDR3 loop is CASSFNAPAEQYF. CDR3 in DNA: TGTGCCAGCAGCTTTAATGCCCCAGCAGAGCAGTACTTC.

This clonotype came up a few times. The rearrangement links TRBV2 to TRBJ1-6; D gene ambiguous. CDR1 is SNHLY and CDR2 is FYNNEI in the germline V gene. Trimming removed 7 bases at V and 7 bases at J, with 11 bases between. The CDR3 covers 13 residues. This CDR3 is CASIGGRNSPLHF. The CDR3 DNA follows: TGTGCCAGCATTGGTGGCAGGAATTCACCCCTCCACTTT.

This rearrangement joins TRBV6-8 to TRBJ2-2; D may be TRBD1 (5 bases). This CDR3 has 14 residues. Trimming left V 3 bases short and J 5 bases short, with 10 bases between. The germline V gene has CDR1 MNHGY and CDR2 SAAAGT. In DNA form, the CDR3 reads TGTGCCAGCAGTTATAATGCAGGGACCGGGGAGCTGTTTTTT. Protein: CASSYNAGTGELFF.